These T cell receptor beta chains were read from a single sample in a study of T-cell memory formation after mild COVID-19. TCRdb itself ran the 5' RACE reads through MiXCR, one entry per CDR3 protein. The sample has around 200,000 distinct CDR3 sequences, more than 25% seen once; the top ten hold about an eighth. Sequenced: PBMCs or a T cell subset sorted from them (not recorded which). The source is an adult woman who had mild COVID-19 (a few samples of this study predate the infection). Cell type and time point are not known. Both conserved end residues are part of each CDR3.

j_call | v_call | cdr3_aa
TRBJ1-2 | TRBV2 | CASRIFQGGYTF
TRBJ2-7 | TRBV4-1 | CASSIGTGGQYF
TRBJ2-1 | TRBV29-1 | CSVWGLAGGLGYNEQFF
TRBJ2-7 | TRBV15 | CATSRTGSSYEQYF
TRBJ2-2 | TRBV20-1 | CSAILLAGGDRELFF
TRBJ2-4 | TRBV20-1 | CSASYTNADIQYF
TRBJ1-6 | TRBV5-4 | CASSLNSPSLSVPLHF
TRBJ1-4 | TRBV20-1 | CSARSEKLFF
TRBJ2-1 | TRBV11-3 | CASSLGASSGNEQFF
TRBJ2-7 | TRBV11-2 | CASSLIGQGADEQYF
TRBJ2-5 | TRBV4-1 | CASSQEVGRTETQYF
TRBJ2-7 | TRBV7-8 | CASSYGTGGFSSYEQYF
TRBJ1-5 | TRBV12-3/TRBV12-4 | CASTLGQGRQPQHF
TRBJ2-7 | TRBV19 | CASSVAGTLSYEQYF
TRBJ1-3 | TRBV5-1 | CASSLGASGNTIYF
TRBJ2-7 | TRBV11-2 | CASSLDGREGSDYEQYF
TRBJ2-6 | TRBV7-9 | CASSSTGTGVFSGANVLTF
TRBJ2-5 | TRBV13 | CASSIRGGHGQETQYF
TRBJ2-2 | TRBV7-9 | CASSLADTGELFF
TRBJ2-7 | TRBV3-1 | CASSQDPSGRAQYF
TRBJ2-7 | TRBV7-2 | CASSSFIPNRVRGYEQYF
TRBJ2-7 | TRBV5-1 | CASSRGHRDSSYEQYF
TRBJ1-1 | TRBV3-1 | CASSPLGQGGTEAFF
TRBJ1-1 | TRBV29-1 | CSARQGLGTEAFF
TRBJ2-3 | TRBV18 | CASSRGHTTDTQYF
TRBJ1-1 | TRBV25-1 | CASSESRQGNTEAFF
TRBJ2-2 | TRBV29-1 | CSVGVIGMDTGELFF
TRBJ1-6 | TRBV18 | CASSPASGVNSPLHF
TRBJ1-4 | TRBV25-1 | CASSDPADIWLSEKLFF
TRBJ2-7 | TRBV7-9 | CASSTRTGGYEQYF
TRBJ2-7 | TRBV7-8 | CASSLDLAESYEQYF
TRBJ2-5 | TRBV20-1 | CSATSGVRQETQYF
TRBJ1-1 | TRBV12-3/TRBV12-4 | CASSLEENTEAFF
TRBJ1-5 | TRBV20-1 | CSASIQTDSNQPQHF
TRBJ2-2 | TRBV12-3/TRBV12-4 | CASNFPSMTGFTGELFF
TRBJ1-2 | TRBV6-5 | CASSYSGTVYGYTF
TRBJ2-6 | TRBV4-3 | CASSQEPTGSGANVLTF
TRBJ2-1 | TRBV6-1 | CASLGTSAYNEQFF
TRBJ1-4 | TRBV20-1 | CSARVWGANEKLFF
TRBJ2-1 | TRBV24-1 | CATRAGFYNEQFF
TRBJ2-7 | TRBV19 | CASSIATLGADEQYF
TRBJ2-1 | TRBV7-2 | CASRIAETYNEQFF
TRBJ1-1 | TRBV7-9 | CASSPPLGRTMNTEAFF
TRBJ2-1 | TRBV27 | CASSLRFGSARSYNEQFF
TRBJ2-2 | TRBV4-3 | CASSQEASNTGELFF
TRBJ2-4 | TRBV24-1 | CATSDAGGSLNIQYF
TRBJ2-3 | TRBV15 | CATSRVLTAGDSDTQYF
TRBJ2-7 | TRBV7-6 | CASSPRDTSYEQYF
TRBJ2-1 | TRBV5-1 | CASSLDPGGREQFF
TRBJ2-1 | TRBV7-9 | CASSLLVAGPSSSYNEQFF
TRBJ2-5 | TRBV20-1 | CSAIPMRRRETQYF
TRBJ2-7 | TRBV12-3/TRBV12-4 | CASSEQGYEQYF
TRBJ1-1 | TRBV7-3 | CASSHGTGWNTEAFF
TRBJ1-5 | TRBV27 | CASSFAGFSNQPQHF
TRBJ2-7 | TRBV6-6 | CASSYSIRNEQYF
TRBJ2-5 | TRBV7-2 | CASSLERIQGSETQYF
TRBJ1-2 | TRBV7-9 | CASSLAGRTSYTF